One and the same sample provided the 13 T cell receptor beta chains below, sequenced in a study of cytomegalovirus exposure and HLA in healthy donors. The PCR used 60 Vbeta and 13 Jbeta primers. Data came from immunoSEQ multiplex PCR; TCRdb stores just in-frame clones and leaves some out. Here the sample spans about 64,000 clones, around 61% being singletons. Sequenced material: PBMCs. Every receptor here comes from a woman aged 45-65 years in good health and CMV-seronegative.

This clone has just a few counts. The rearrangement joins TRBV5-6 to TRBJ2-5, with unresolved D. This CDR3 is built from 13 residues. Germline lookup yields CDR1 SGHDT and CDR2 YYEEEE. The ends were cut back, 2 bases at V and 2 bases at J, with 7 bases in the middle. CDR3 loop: CASSFLQQETQYF. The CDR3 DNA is TGTGCCAGCAGCTTTCTTCAGCAAGAGACCCAGTACTTC.

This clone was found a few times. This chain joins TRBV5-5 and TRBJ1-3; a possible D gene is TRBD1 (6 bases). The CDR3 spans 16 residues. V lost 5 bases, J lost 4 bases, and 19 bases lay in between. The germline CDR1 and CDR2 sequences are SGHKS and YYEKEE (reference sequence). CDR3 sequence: CASSPGGGAGGNTIYF. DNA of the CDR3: TGTGCCAGCAGTCCCGGTGGGGGGGCAGGAGGAAACACCATATATTTT. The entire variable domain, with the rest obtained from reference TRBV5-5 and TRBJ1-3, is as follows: DAGVTQSPTHLIKTRGQQVTLRCSPISGHKSVSWYQQVLGQGPQFIFQYYEKEERGRGNFPDRFSARQFPNYSSELNVNALLLGDSALYLCASSPGGGAGGNTIYFGEGSWLTVV.

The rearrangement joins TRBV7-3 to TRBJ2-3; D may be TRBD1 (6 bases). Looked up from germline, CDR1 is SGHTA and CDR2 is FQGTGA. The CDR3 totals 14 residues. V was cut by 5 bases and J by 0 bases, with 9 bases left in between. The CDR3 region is CASSVDSSTDTQYF. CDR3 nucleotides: TGTGCCAGCAGCGTGGACAGCAGCACAGATACGCAGTATTTT.

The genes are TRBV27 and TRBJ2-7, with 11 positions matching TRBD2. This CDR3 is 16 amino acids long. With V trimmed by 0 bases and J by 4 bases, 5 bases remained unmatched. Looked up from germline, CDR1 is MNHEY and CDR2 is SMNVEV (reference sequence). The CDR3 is CASSLSLAGGSYEQYF. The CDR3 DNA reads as TGTGCCAGCAGTTTATCCCTAGCGGGAGGATCATACGAGCAGTACTTC.

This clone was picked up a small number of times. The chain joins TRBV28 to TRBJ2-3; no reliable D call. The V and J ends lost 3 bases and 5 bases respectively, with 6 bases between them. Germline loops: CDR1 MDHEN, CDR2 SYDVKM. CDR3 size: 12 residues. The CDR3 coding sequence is TGTGCCAGCAGTTTTAGATTAGATACGCAGTATTTT. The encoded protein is CASSFRLDTQYF.

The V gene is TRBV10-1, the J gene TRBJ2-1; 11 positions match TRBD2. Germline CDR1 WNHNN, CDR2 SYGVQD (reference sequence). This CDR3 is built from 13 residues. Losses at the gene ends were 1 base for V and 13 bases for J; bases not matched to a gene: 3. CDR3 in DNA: TGCGCCAGCAGTGAGTTACTAGCGGGAGAACAGTTCTTC. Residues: CASSELLAGEQFF.

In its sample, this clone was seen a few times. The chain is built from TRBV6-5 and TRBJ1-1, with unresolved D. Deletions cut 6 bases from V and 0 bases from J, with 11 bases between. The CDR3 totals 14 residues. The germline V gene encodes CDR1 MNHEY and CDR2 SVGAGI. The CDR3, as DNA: TGTGCCAGCAGAGCGGACGGATTGAACACTGAAGCTTTCTTT. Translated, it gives CASRADGLNTEAFF.

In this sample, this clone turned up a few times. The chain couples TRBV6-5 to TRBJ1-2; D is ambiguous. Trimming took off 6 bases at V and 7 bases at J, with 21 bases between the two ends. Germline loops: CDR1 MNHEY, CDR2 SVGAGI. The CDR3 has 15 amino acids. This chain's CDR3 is CASSSTGAGSPGYTF. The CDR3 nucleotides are TGTGCCAGCAGCTCTACGGGAGCAGGTTCGCCTGGCTACACCTTC.

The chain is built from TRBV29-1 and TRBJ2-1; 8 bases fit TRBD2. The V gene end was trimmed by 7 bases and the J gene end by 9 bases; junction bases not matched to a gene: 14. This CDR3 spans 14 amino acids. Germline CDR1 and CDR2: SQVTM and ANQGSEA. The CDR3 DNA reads TGCAGCGCCCTCGGGAGGGGCGAGGGCGGTGAGCAGTTCTTC. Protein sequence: CSALGRGEGGEQFF.

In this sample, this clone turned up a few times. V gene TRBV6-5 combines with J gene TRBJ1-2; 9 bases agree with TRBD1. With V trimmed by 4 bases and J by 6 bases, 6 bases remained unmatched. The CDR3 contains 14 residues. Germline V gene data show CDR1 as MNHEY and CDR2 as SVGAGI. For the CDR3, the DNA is TGTGCCAGCAGTTCGTTACAGGGGGCCAATGGCTACACCTTC. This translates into CASSSLQGANGYTF.

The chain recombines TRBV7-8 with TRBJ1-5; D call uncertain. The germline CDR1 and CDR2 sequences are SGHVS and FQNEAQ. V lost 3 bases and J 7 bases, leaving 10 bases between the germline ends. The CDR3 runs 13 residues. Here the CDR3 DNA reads TGTGCCAGCAGCTTCCAGGAAGGCCAGCCCCAGCATTTT. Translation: CASSFQEGQPQHF.

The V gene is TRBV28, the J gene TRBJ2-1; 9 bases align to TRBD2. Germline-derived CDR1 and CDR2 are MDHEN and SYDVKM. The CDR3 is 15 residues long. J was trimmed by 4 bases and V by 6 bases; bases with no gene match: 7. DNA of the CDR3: TGTGCCAGCAGCCTCAGCGGGAGGCCATACAATGAGCAGTTCTTC. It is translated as CASSLSGRPYNEQFF.

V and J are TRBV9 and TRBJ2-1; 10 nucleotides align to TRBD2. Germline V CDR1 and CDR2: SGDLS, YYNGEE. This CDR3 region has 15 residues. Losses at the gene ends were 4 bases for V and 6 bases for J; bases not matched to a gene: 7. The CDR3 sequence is CASSPGTSASNEQFF. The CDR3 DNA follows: TGTGCCAGCAGCCCCGGGACTAGCGCGAGCAATGAGCAGTTCTTC.